This T cell receptor beta chain was recovered during a study of response to subunit inactivated influenza vaccine. TCRdb reprocessed the RT-PCR reads via MiXCR and lists one record per CDR3 protein. Of about 620,000 distinct CDR3 sequences detected, 12% appear once; the ten largest clones hold roughly 10%. Study observations and caveats: The authors put forward the suggestion that each seasonal influenza vaccination may bring in only a limited number of new T cells.

Trimming left V 5 bases short and J 1 base short, with 12 bases between. The length of the CDR3 is 14 residues. Germline CDR1 SGHAT, CDR2 FQNNGV. Worth noting for this clonotype: The antigen is not known.

The chain carries TRBV11-2 and TRBJ2-7; perhaps TRBD2 as D (5 bases). This receptor was taken from a man aged 45-60 years who received an inactivated influenza vaccine. Here the sequenced sample was PBMCs from blood, taken on the day of vaccination. This chain's CDR3 is CASSADSISYEQYF. The CDR3 nucleotides are TGTGCCAGCAGCGCGGACTCGATTTCCTACGAGCAGTACTTC.